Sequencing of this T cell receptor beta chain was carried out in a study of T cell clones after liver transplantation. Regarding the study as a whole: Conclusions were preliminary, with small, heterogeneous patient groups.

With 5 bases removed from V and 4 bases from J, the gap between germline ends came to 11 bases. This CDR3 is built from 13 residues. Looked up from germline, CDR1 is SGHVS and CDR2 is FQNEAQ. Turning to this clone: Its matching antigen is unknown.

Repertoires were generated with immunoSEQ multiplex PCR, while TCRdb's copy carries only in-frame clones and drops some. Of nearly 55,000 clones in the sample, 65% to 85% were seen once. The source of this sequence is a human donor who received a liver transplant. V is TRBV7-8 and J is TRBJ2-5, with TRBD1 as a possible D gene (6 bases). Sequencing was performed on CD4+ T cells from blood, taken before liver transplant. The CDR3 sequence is CASSRDRLETQYF. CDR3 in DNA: TGTGCCAGCAGCCGAGACAGGTTAGAGACCCAGTACTTC.